The 3 T cell receptor beta chains below come from one sample, sequenced in a study of tumor and adjacent non-tumor tissue in lung cancer. No cell sorting was done before RNA was extracted from the tissue. TCRbeta libraries were built with three rounds of nested PCR, modified from ARM-PCR. Each CDR3 protein is one row after TCRdb ran MiXCR on the multiplex PCR reads. The sample has about 120,000 distinct CDR3 sequences, about 87% seen once. What was sequenced was lung tumor tissue. These receptors all come from a man aged 65-85 years with non-small cell lung cancer.

This CDR3 is CARSRTLAEEGDEQYF. For the CDR3, the DNA is TGCGCTAGAAGCCGGACACTAGCGGAAGAGGGGGACGAGCAGTACTTC. This rearrangement joins TRBV4-1 to TRBJ2-7; 8 bases are a match to TRBD2. The germline gives CDR1 MGHRA, CDR2 YSYEKL. This CDR3 region has 16 residues.

Note on this clonotype: At one boundary the junction diverges from the germline segment, which might be a read error. The genes are TRBV11-3 and TRBJ2-1, with TRBD2 as a possible D gene (7 bases). The better agreement between TRBJ2-7 and the DNA end casts doubt on the J call. Per germline, CDR1 SGHNT and CDR2 YENEEA. The CDR3 is 16 amino acids. The CDR3, as DNA: TGTGTCAGCAGCTTAGATCCCACGGGGGGCAGAGGTGAGCAGTACTTC. This codes for CVSSLDPTGGRGEQYF.

The sample holds one count of this clonotype. This chain links TRBV5-5 with TRBJ2-7, with D possibly TRBD1 on 6 matching bases. CDR1 SGHKS and CDR2 YYEKEE come from the germline V gene (reference sequence). The CDR3 sequence is 13 residues long. Trimming removed 7 bases at V and 5 bases at J, with 16 bases between. As DNA, the CDR3 is TGTGCCAGCCGAAGCGCGAGGGGGAACGAGCAGTACTTC. Amino acids: CASRSARGNEQYF.